The 5 T cell receptor beta chains reported below all come from one sample, sequenced in a study of cytomegalovirus exposure and HLA in healthy donors. In the PCR, 60 Vbeta and 13 Jbeta primers were used. Generated by immunoSEQ multiplex PCR, the TCRdb table keeps only in-frame clones and is missing some. The table records some 130,000 clones, nearly 80% of them present only once. The sample taken for sequencing was PBMCs. Receptors were obtained from a man aged 25-40 years in good health and CMV-seronegative.

V and J are TRBV7-8 and TRBJ2-7; D may be TRBD2 (5 bases). This CDR3 is built from 14 residues. From germline, CDR1 is SGHVS and CDR2 FQNEAQ. V lost 1 base to trimming and J lost 0 bases, with 7 bases between them. CDR3 loop: CASSLVGSSYEQYF. The CDR3 DNA sequence: TGTGCCAGCAGCTTAGTGGGGAGCTCCTACGAGCAGTACTTC.

The count of this clone is one. The V call is TRBV5-4, the J call TRBJ2-1, with 9 positions matching TRBD2. The length of the CDR3 is 17 residues. Germline CDR1 and CDR2: SGHNT and YYREEE (reference sequence). The J segment lost 8 bases and the V segment lost 0 bases, leaving 12 bases of the junction unmatched. The CDR3 DNA sequence: TGTGCCAGCAGCTTGGAAGTGTTTGCGGGAGGGCCCGATGAGCAGTTCTTC. This codes for CASSLEVFAGGPDEQFF.

The rearrangement uses TRBV15 and TRBJ2-7; D not certain. This CDR3 has 17 amino acids. Deletions cut 0 bases from V and 5 bases from J, with 20 bases between. Looked up from germline, CDR1 is LNHNV and CDR2 is YYDKDF (reference sequence). DNA for the CDR3: TGTGCCACCAGCAGAGATAGTCAGCGAAGACGGCGGCACGAGCAGTACTTC. This translates into CATSRDSQRRRRHEQYF.

The CDR3 reads CASRTSGKTDTQYF. For the CDR3, the DNA is TGCGCCAGCCGGACTAGCGGGAAAACAGATACGCAGTATTTT. The chain has TRBV10-2 and TRBJ2-3; 12 nucleotides align to TRBD2. This CDR3 contains 14 residues. The junction had 3 bases not matched to a gene; V was cut back by 8 bases and J by 3 bases. Germline-derived CDR1 and CDR2 are WSHSY and SAAADI.

The V call is TRBV30, the J call TRBJ2-1; no reliable D call. The CDR3 is made up of 12 amino acids. Between the trimmed V and J ends, which lost 0 bases and 9 bases, there was a span of 9 bases. CDR1 is GTSNPN and CDR2 is SVGIG in the germline V gene (reference sequence). CDR3 sequence reads: CAWSVNSLEQFF. CDR3 coding DNA: TGTGCCTGGAGTGTGAACAGCCTTGAGCAGTTCTTC.